This is a list of T cell receptor beta chains from one sample in a study of beta chain features in type 1 diabetes. The method was immunoSEQ multiplex PCR; TCRdb's version includes in-frame clones alone and lacks a portion of them. The repertoire includes roughly 400,000 clones, 9.5% to 10% of them detected once, and about 0.64% sits in the top ten. Sequences were obtained from central memory CD4+ T cells from blood. These receptors all come from a man under 40 with type 1 diabetes. The CDR3 runs from the conserved cysteine through the conserved F or W. Each record gives: J gene, V gene, D gene, CDR3 protein. A D gene is named only where the DNA matches it firmly.

TRBJ2-3 TRBV7-2 - CASSSQATQYF
TRBJ1-4 TRBV6-5 - CASSYSGGINEKLFF
TRBJ1-1 TRBV6-1 - CASSLNMNTEAFF
TRBJ2-3 TRBV28 TRBD1 CAIQGVDTQYF
TRBJ2-5 TRBV5-1 TRBD1 CASNTGGTRAQETQYF
TRBJ2-2 TRBV5-1 - CASSFDAPGELFF
TRBJ2-1 TRBV5-1 TRBD2 CASSLLAGENEQFF
TRBJ2-5 TRBV27 - CASSSPWGGETQYF
TRBJ2-2 TRBV11-3 - CASSLVWRGNTGELFF
TRBJ2-3 TRBV5-1 - CASSFEADTQYF
TRBJ2-7 TRBV5-1 - CASSNGNAVDEQYF
TRBJ2-7 TRBV18 - CASSGGPYEQYF
TRBJ2-7 TRBV2 - CASKDLDEQYF